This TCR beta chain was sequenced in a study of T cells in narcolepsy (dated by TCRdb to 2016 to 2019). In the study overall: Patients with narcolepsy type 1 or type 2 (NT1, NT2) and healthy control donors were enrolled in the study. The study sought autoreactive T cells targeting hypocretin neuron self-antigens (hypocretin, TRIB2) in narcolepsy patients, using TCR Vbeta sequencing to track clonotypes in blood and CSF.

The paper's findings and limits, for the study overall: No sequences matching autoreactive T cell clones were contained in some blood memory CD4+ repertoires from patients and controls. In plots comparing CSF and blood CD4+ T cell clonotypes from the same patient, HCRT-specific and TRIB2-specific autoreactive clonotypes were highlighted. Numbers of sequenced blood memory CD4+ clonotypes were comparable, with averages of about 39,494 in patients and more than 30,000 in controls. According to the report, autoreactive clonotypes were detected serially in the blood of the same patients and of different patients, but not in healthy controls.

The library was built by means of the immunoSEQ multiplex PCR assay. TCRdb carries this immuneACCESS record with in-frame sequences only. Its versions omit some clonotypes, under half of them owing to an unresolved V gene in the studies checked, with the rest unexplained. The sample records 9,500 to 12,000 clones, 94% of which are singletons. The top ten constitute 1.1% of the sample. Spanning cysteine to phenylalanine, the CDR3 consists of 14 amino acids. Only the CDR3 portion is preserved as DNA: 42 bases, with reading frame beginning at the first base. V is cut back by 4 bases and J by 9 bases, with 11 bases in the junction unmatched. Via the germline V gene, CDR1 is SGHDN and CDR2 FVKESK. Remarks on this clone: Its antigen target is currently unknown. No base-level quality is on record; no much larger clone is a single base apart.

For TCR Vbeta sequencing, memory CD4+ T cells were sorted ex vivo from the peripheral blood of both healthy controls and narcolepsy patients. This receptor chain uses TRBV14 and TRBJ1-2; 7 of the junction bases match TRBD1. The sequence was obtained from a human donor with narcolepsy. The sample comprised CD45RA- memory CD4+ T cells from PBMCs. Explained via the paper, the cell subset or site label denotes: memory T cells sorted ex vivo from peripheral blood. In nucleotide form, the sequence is TGTGCCAGCAGCCCTGGAGGGGACAGCCTACGCTACACCTTC. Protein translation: CASSPGGDSLRYTF.